These 15 T cell receptor beta chains were sequenced from one sample in a study of control samples from healthy donors and cancer patients. Measured with immunoSEQ multiplex PCR; TCRdb has only the in-frame clones, and not every one. The top ten hold 15% to 20% of the sample, which has roughly 8,500 clones, 75% to 95% seen once. Sample: PBMCs. The receptors come from a man aged 55 to 70 with colorectal cancer.

The chain has TRBV4-2 and TRBJ1-1; D not resolved. CDR3 size: 11 residues. V lost 3 bases to trimming and J lost 5 bases, with 4 bases between them. Germline V CDR1 and CDR2: LGHNA, YNFKEQ. The chain's CDR3 is CASSQGTEAFF. The CDR3 region has the DNA TGTGCCAGCAGCCAGGGGACTGAAGCTTTCTTT.

The V gene is TRBV4-1, the J gene TRBJ1-2; 12 bases are shared with TRBD1. V was pared by 3 bases and J by 6 bases, with 11 bases of the junction left unmatched. CDR3 length: 17 amino acids. Germline CDR1 reads MGHRA; CDR2 reads YSYEKL. CDR3 sequence: CASSQWTGTGGKNGYTF. CDR3 DNA sequence: TGCGCCAGCAGCCAGTGGACCGGGACAGGGGGCAAAAATGGCTACACCTTC.

The chain has TRBV29-1 and TRBJ1-5; D is unclear. V lost 4 bases and J lost 4, with 11 bases in between. The germline V gene encodes CDR1 SQVTM and CDR2 ANQGSEA. The CDR3 runs to 13 residues. The CDR3 is CSVGAGQNQPQHF. CDR3 coding DNA: TGCAGCGTTGGGGCAGGCCAGAATCAGCCCCAGCATTTT.

V gene TRBV19 combines with J gene TRBJ1-1; a possible D gene is TRBD1 (5 bases). CDR1 is LNHDA, CDR2 SQIVND, per germline (reference sequence). The CDR3 covers 15 residues. Between the trimmed V and J ends, which lost 6 bases and 1 base, there was a span of 15 bases. CDR3: CASSPFRGENTEAFF. The CDR3 DNA follows: TGTGCCAGTAGCCCATTCCGGGGCGAGAACACTGAAGCTTTCTTT.

This chain connects TRBV18 to TRBJ1-2; 12 bases are shared with TRBD1. The CDR3 totals 14 residues. Germline CDR1 reads KGHSH; CDR2 reads LQKENI. The J segment lost 12 bases and the V segment lost 0 bases, leaving 5 bases of the junction unmatched. The CDR3 DNA reads TGTGCCAGCTCACCACCGGGGGACAGGGGGCATCACACCTTC. It yields the protein CASSPPGDRGHHTF.

The chain recombines TRBV7-2 with TRBJ1-2; D is uncertain. This CDR3 has 14 amino acids. V was trimmed by 3 bases and J by 8 bases, leaving 16 bases between them. CDR1 is SGHTA, CDR2 FQGNSA, per germline. Written as DNA, the CDR3 is TGTGCCAGCAGCTTGCGTATAACCTATAGGGGCTACACCTTC. This gives the protein CASSLRITYRGYTF.

This clone showed up just once. This rearrangement joins TRBV6-4 to TRBJ2-3; D not resolved. Germline values: CDR1 MRHNA, CDR2 SNTAGT. The CDR3 totals 15 residues. V lost 0 bases, J lost 3 bases, and 10 bases lay in between. As DNA, the CDR3 is TGTGCCAGCAGTGACTCGAATAGGGCGACAGATACGCAGTATTTT. This translates into CASSDSNRATDTQYF.

The count of this clone is one. The rearrangement uses TRBV5-4 and TRBJ1-2; 9 nucleotides line up with TRBD1. V was clipped by 4 bases and J by 7 bases; unmatched bases: 11. The CDR3 spans 15 residues. CDR1 is SGHNT and CDR2 is YYREEE in the germline V gene (reference sequence). The CDR3, as DNA: TGTGCCAGCAGCATACAAAACAGGGGGCGGTTTGGCTACACCTTC. The encoded protein is CASSIQNRGRFGYTF.

V is TRBV5-1 and J is TRBJ1-2, with 9 bases lining up with TRBD1. Germline CDR1 reads SGHRS; CDR2 reads YFSETQ. CDR3 size: 15 residues. V was pared by 2 bases and J by 7 bases, with 9 bases of the junction left unmatched. CDR3 nucleotide sequence: TGCGCCAGCAGCTTAGGACAGGGGACCGTAAGTGGCTACACCTTC. Translation gives CASSLGQGTVSGYTF.

This chain links TRBV5-1 with TRBJ1-2, with 7 bases aligning to TRBD1. The CDR3 extends over 13 amino acids. After removal of 2 bases from V and 8 bases from J, the junction contained 6 bases not matched to a gene. Germline V lookup: CDR1 SGHRS, CDR2 YFSETQ. CDR3 sequence: CASSFDTGDGYTF. For the CDR3, the DNA is TGCGCCAGCAGCTTTGATACAGGGGACGGCTACACCTTC.

Comment on this clone: At one end, the junction sequence differs from germline, possibly due to a read error. The CDR3: CASSSLGAGGPYEQYF. The CDR3 nucleotides read TGTGCCAGCAGCTCCCTAGGGGCGGGGGGTCCCTATGAGCAGTACTTC. J is TRBJ2-7 and V is TRBV11-2; 8 nucleotides match TRBD2. The CDR3 loop spans 16 amino acids. The germline V gene has CDR1 SGHAT and CDR2 FQNNGV.

V usage is TRBV7-9 and J usage is TRBJ1-1; TRBD1 agrees at 9 bases. The CDR3 consists of 14 residues. The V and J ends lost 6 bases and 11 bases, in that order; junction bases with no gene match: 13. CDR1 is SEHNR, CDR2 FQNEAQ, per germline (reference sequence). CDR3 residues: CASRHPRQGVKAFF. As DNA, the CDR3 is TGTGCCAGCAGGCACCCACGACAGGGGGTGAAGGCTTTCTTT.

The CDR3 nucleotides read TGTGCCAGCAGCCGGACACTTGTCAACGAGCAGTACTTC. The encoded protein is CASSRTLVNEQYF. This sequence joins TRBV7-9 and TRBJ2-7; tentative D call: TRBD1 (5 bases). This CDR3 is built from 13 residues. Germline V gene sequence: CDR1 SEHNR, CDR2 FQNEAQ (reference sequence). The V gene lost 5 bases and the J gene lost 5 bases, with 13 bases spanning the gap.

The genes are TRBV19 and TRBJ2-5; D ambiguous. Germline V gene lookup returns CDR1 LNHDA and CDR2 SQIVND (reference sequence). V shed 5 bases and J shed 5 bases, with 9 bases lying between them. The CDR3 length is 12 residues. The CDR3, as DNA: TGTGCCAGTAGTGCATATAGCGAGACCCAGTACTTC. This codes for CASSAYSETQYF.

The table lists this clone with a count of one. This chain connects TRBV12-3 or TRBV12-4 to TRBJ2-1; D unresolved. This CDR3 spans 11 amino acids. V lost 1 base and J lost 6, with 1 base in between. The CDR3 nucleotides are TGTGCCAGCAGTTTAGTCAATGAGCAGTTCTTC. Its protein is CASSLVNEQFF.